These 13 T cell receptor beta chains came from one sample sequenced in a study of human T cells and chemical hapten exposure. Time point here: patch test 1, 2 weeks after DPC sensitization. Treatment specified: therapeutic diphenylcyclopropenone sensitization with weekly scalp DPC. TCRdb called the RACE reads again in MiXCR, with one record for every CDR3 protein. Found here are nearly 80,000 distinct CDR3 sequences, about 9.3% of them singletons; the top ten hold under 1.5%. The material was whole blood, obtained in connection with sensitization to the hapten diphenylcyclopropenone (DPC). The receptors were sampled from a woman in her 50s with alopecia areata. Some clones in this sample may be carry-over from other donors' samples.

The genes are TRBV5-5 and TRBJ1-1; D not certain. This CDR3 is built from 13 residues. Trimming left V 4 bases short and J 8 bases short, with 15 bases between. Germline lookup yields CDR1 SGHKS and CDR2 YYEKEE (reference sequence). The DNA for the CDR3 is TGTGCCAGCAGCACCCCTGGCCTCTCCGAAGCTTTCTTT. Translated, it gives CASSTPGLSEAFF.

This clonotype was seen ten or more times. The chain joins TRBV5-1 to TRBJ2-1; D is perhaps TRBD2 (7 bases). Trimming cost V 4 bases and J 1 base, with 12 bases left between them. Germline CDR1 is SGHRS and CDR2 is YFSETQ. This CDR3 spans 15 amino acids. The CDR3: CASSKQGGSYNEQFF. In nucleotides, the CDR3 is TGCGCCAGCAGCAAACAGGGAGGGTCCTACAATGAGCAGTTCTTC.

For this clonotype: At one boundary the junction diverges from the germline segment, which might be a read error. The rearrangement uses TRBV7-7 and TRBJ2-1, with 11 positions matching TRBD2. CDR1 and CDR2 (germline): SSHAT, FNYEAQ (reference sequence). The CDR3 spans 15 residues. As DNA, the CDR3 is TGTGCTAGCAGCTTACTAGCGGGAGAGGATAATGAGCAGTTCTTC. Its protein is CASSLLAGEDNEQFF.

In this sample, this clonotype turned up a few times. The chain's CDR3 is CSVWSSGRMGEQFF. The CDR3 region has the DNA TGCAGCGTTTGGTCTAGCGGGAGAATGGGTGAGCAGTTCTTC. The rearrangement joins TRBV29-1 to TRBJ2-1; 10 bases fit TRBD2. The CDR3 consists of 14 residues. Per germline, CDR1 SQVTM and CDR2 ANQGSEA. Germline trimming cut 5 bases from V and 9 bases from J; bases unmatched to any gene: 10.

The V and J genes are TRBV28 and TRBJ2-7; D remains ambiguous. CDR1 and CDR2 from the germline V gene are MDHEN and SYDVKM. The V and J ends lost 5 bases and 5 bases respectively, with 16 bases between them. This CDR3 has 14 amino acids. CDR3 nucleotides: TGTGCCAGCAGTACTACCGCACAGTCGGACGAGCAGTACTTC. This codes for CASSTTAQSDEQYF.

The CDR3 loop is CASSRSDQPQHF. DNA for the CDR3: TGTGCCAGCTCACGCAGTGATCAGCCCCAGCATTTT. The rearrangement joins TRBV18 to TRBJ1-5; D gene uncertain. Germline V CDR1 and CDR2: KGHSH, LQKENI. V was shortened by 4 bases and J by 5 bases, with 6 bases between the two germline ends. The CDR3 is 12 amino acids.

This clonotype was counted a few times. The V gene is TRBV20-1, the J gene TRBJ2-1; D remains ambiguous. With 2 bases removed from V and 8 bases from J, the gap between germline ends came to 13 bases. The CDR3 spans 13 residues. Germline lookup yields CDR1 DFQATT and CDR2 SNEGSKA (reference sequence). The CDR3 here is CSARKPPNDEQFF. The CDR3 region has the DNA TGCAGTGCTAGAAAACCGCCGAACGATGAGCAGTTCTTC.

This clonotype was seen only a few times. The rearrangement joins TRBV7-9 to TRBJ2-7; 9 nucleotides line up with TRBD2. Germline V CDR1 and CDR2: SEHNR, FQNEAQ (reference sequence). After removal of 4 bases from V and 4 bases from J, the junction contained 8 bases not matched to a gene. This CDR3 is 15 amino acids long. The CDR3 DNA is TGTGCCAGCAGCTCCATGGCGGGAGGGCCTTACGAGCAGTACTTC. The encoded protein is CASSSMAGGPYEQYF.

This clonotype was detected only a few times. The rearrangement uses TRBV28 and TRBJ1-5; TRBD1 is a possible D gene (5 bases). The V gene lost 5 bases and the J gene lost 0 bases, with 11 bases spanning the gap. CDR3 length: 15 amino acids. Germline-derived CDR1 and CDR2 are MDHEN and SYDVKM. CDR3 amino acids: CASSNPGVSNQPQHF. CDR3 DNA sequence: TGTGCCAGCAGTAACCCGGGGGTTAGCAATCAGCCCCAGCATTTT. The full variable domain, its missing parts supplied by reference TRBV28 and TRBJ1-5, is DVKVTQSSRYLVKRTGEKVFLECVQDMDHENMFWYRQDPGLGLRLIYFSYDVKMKEKGDIPEGYSVSREKKERFSLILESASTNQTSMYLCASSNPGVSNQPQHFGDGTRLSIL.

The gene calls are TRBV2 and TRBJ1-2, with TRBD1 identical over 7 bases. CDR3 length: 15 residues. Trimming cost V 7 bases and J 4 bases; bases outside gene matches: 12. From germline, CDR1 is SNHLY and CDR2 FYNNEI. CDR3 sequence reads: CASTPEGAFGYGYTF. Written as DNA, the CDR3 is TGTGCCAGCACCCCTGAGGGGGCTTTTGGCTATGGCTACACCTTC.

This clonotype has a handful of counts. The chain uses TRBV29-1 and TRBJ2-5, with a weak D call TRBD1 (6 bases). Deletions cut 6 bases from V and 4 bases from J, with 12 bases between. CDR1 SQVTM and CDR2 ANQGSEA come from the germline V gene. There are 12 residues in the CDR3. The CDR3: CSVDGGLETQYF. CDR3 in DNA: TGCAGCGTCGATGGGGGCTTAGAGACCCAGTACTTC.

V usage is TRBV6-2 or TRBV6-3 and J usage is TRBJ1-5, with TRBD1 identical over 10 bases. The CDR3 is 15 amino acids. Trimming cost V 4 bases and J 5 bases; bases outside gene matches: 5. Germline CDR1 MNHEY, CDR2 SVGEGT. CDR3 sequence (DNA): TGTGCCAGCAGTTGGACAGGGGGGCCGGATCAGCCCCAGCATTTT. It translates to CASSWTGGPDQPQHF.

V is TRBV7-6 and J is TRBJ2-1; tentatively, D is TRBD2 (6 bases). The germline V gene encodes CDR1 SGHVS and CDR2 FNYEAQ. The CDR3 covers 19 residues. Deletions cut 3 bases from V and 7 bases from J, with 28 bases between. The CDR3 loop is CASSFSVHLSGERGNEQFF. In DNA form, the CDR3 reads TGTGCCAGCAGCTTTTCGGTCCACCTTAGCGGCGAAAGGGGAAATGAGCAGTTCTTC.